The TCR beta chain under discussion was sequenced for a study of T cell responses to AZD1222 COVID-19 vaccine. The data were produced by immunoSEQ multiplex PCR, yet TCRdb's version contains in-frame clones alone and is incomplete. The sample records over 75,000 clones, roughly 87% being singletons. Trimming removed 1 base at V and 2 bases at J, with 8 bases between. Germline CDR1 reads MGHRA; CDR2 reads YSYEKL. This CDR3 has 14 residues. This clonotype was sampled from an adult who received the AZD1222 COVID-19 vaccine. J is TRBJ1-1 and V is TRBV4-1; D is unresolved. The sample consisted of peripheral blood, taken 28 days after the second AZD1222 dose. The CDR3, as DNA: TGCGCCAGCAGCCAAGTCGGCTCCAACACTGAAGCTTTCTTT. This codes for CASSQVGSNTEAFF.